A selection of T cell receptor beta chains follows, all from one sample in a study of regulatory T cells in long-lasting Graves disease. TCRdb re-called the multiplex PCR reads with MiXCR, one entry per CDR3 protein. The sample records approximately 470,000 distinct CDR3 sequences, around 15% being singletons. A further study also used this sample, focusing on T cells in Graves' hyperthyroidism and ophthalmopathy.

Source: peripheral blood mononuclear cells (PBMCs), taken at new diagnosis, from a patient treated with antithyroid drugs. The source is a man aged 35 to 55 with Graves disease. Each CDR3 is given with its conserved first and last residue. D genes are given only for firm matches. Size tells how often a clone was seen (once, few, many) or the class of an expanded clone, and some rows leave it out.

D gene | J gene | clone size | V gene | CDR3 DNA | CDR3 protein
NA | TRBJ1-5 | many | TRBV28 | TGTGCCAGCAGTTTACGGGGGGCTGGCAATCAGCCCCAGCATTTT | CASSLRGAGNQPQHF
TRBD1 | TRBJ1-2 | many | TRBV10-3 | TGTGCCATCAGCGGACAGGGTCACGATGGCTACACCTTC | CAISGQGHDGYTF
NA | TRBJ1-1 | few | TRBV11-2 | TGTGCCAGCAGCTTAGGTTACGGACACATCAACACTGAAGCTTTCTTT | CASSLGYGHINTEAFF
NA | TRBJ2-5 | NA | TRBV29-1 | TGCAGCGTTGAATTGGTGGGCTTCCAAGAGACCCAGTACTTC | CSVELVGFQETQYF
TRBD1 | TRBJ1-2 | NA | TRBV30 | TGTGCCTGGAGTGGTGGGACAGGGAAGAAGTCGGGCTATGGCTACACCTTC | CAWSGGTGKKSGYGYTF
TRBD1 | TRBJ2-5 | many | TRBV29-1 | TGCAGCGTTGAAGTACCCCAGGGGGCCGGTGAGACCCAGTACTTC | CSVEVPQGAGETQYF
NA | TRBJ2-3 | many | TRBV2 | TGTGCCAGCAGTGAAGCTATCCTCGTGGGGGGCGAAGATACGCAGTATTTT | CASSEAILVGGEDTQYF
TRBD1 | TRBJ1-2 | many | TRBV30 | TGTGCCTGGAGTAAAGGGACAGACTATGGCTACACCTTC | CAWSKGTDYGYTF
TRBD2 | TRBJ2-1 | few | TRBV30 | TGTGCCTGGGGGAATAGCGGGAGACGGTACAATGAGCAGTTCTTC | CAWGNSGRRYNEQFF
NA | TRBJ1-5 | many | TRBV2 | TGTGCCAGCAGCCAGGGTAGGGCAGTTAATCAGCCCCAGCATTTT | CASSQGRAVNQPQHF
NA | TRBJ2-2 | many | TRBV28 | TGTGCCAGCTGGGACATTAACACCGGGGAGCTGTTTTTT | CASWDINTGELFF